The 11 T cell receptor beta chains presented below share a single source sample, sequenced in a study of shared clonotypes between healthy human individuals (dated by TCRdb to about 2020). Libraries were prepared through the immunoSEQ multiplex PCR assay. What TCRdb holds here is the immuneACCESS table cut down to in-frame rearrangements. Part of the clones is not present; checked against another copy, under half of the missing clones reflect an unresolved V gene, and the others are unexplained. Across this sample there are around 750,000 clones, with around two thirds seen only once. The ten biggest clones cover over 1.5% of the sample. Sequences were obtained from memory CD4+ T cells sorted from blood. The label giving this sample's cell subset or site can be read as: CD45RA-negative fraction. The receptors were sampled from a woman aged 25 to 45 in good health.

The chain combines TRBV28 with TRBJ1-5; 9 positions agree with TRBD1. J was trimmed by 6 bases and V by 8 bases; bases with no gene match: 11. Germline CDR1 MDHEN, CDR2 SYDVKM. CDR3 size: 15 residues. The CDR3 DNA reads TGTGCCAGCTCGAGACAGACAGGGGGAGGTCAGCCCCAGCATTTT. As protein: CASSRQTGGGQPQHF.

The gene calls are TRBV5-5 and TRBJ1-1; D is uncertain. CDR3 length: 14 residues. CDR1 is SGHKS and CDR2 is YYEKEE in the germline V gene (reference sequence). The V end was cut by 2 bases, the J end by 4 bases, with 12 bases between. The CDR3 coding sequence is TGTGCCAGCAGCTTAGCCGTGAAGGCCACTGAAGCTTTCTTT. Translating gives CASSLAVKATEAFF.

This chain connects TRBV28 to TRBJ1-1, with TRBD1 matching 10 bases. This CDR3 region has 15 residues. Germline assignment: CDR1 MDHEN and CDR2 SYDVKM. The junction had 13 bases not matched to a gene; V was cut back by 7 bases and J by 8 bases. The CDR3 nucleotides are TGTGCCAGCACCTTACTGACAGGGGGCGCATCAGAAGCTTTCTTT. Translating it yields CASTLLTGGASEAFF. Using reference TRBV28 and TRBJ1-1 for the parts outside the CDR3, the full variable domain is DVKVTQSSRYLVKRTGEKVFLECVQDMDHENMFWYRQDPGLGLRLIYFSYDVKMKEKGDIPEGYSVSREKKERFSLILESASTNQTSMYLCASTLLTGGASEAFFGQGTRLTVV.

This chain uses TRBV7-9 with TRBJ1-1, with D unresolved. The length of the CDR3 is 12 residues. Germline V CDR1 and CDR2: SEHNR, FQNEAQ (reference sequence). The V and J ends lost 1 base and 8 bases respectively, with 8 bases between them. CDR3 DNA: TGTGCCAGCAGCTTAGAATCCGGGGAAGCTTTCTTT. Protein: CASSLESGEAFF.

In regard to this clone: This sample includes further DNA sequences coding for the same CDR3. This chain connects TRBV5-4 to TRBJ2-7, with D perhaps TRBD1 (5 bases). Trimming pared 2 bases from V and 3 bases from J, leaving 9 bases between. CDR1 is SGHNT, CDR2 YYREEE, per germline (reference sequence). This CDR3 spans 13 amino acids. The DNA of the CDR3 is TGTGCCAGCAGCTTCCAGGGTAACTACGAGCAGTACTTC. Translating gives CASSFQGNYEQYF.

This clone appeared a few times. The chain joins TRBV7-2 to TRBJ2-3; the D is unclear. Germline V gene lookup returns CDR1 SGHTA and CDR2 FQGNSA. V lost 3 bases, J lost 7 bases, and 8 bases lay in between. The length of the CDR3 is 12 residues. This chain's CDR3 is CASSFGRNTQYF. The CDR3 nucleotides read TGTGCCAGCAGCTTTGGGCGGAATACGCAGTATTTT.

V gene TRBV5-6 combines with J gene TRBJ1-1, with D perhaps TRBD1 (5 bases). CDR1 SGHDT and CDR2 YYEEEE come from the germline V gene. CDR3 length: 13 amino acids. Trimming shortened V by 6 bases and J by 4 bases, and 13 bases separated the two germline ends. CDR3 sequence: CASTNWGGTEAFF. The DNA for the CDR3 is TGTGCCAGCACCAACTGGGGGGGCACTGAAGCTTTCTTT.

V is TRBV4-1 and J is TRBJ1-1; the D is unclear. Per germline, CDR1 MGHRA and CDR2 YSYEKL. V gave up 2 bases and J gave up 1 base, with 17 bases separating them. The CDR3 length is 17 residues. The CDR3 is CASSQPHGVSENTEAFF. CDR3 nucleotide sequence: TGCGCCAGCAGCCAACCCCATGGGGTGTCCGAGAACACTGAAGCTTTCTTT.

The CDR3 DNA follows: TGTGCCAGCAGTTTGGGTGGCGGACCCCTGACCGGGGAGCTGTTTTTT. Its translation: CASSLGGGPLTGELFF. V is TRBV28 and J is TRBJ2-2; D uncertain. Germline V gene lookup returns CDR1 MDHEN and CDR2 SYDVKM. V lost 3 bases to trimming and J lost 5 bases, with 16 bases between them. The CDR3 has 16 amino acids.

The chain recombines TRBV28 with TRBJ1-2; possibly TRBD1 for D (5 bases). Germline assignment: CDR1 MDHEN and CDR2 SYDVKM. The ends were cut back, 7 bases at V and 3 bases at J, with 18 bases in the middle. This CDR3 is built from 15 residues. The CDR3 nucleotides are TGTGCCAGCACCACTTCGACGGGGCCCGACTATGGCTACACCTTC. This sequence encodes CASTTSTGPDYGYTF.

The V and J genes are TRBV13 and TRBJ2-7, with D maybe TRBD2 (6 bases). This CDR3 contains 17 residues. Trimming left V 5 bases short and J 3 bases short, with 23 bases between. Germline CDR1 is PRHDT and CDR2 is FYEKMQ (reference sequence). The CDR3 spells CASSRLSFGGIYYEQYF. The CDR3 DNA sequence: TGTGCCAGCAGCCGCCTTAGTTTTGGCGGGATCTACTACGAGCAGTACTTC.